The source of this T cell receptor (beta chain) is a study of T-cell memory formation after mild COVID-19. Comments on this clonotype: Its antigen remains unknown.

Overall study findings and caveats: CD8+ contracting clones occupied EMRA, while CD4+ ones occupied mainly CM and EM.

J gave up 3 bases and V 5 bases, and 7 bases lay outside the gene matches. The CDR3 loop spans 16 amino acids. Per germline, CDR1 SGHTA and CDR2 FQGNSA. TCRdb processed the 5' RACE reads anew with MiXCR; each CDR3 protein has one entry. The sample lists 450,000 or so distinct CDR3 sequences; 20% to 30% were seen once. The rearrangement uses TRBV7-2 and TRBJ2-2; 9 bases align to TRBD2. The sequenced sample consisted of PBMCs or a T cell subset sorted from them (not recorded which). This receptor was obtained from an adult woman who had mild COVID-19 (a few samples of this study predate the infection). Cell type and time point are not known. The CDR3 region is CASSVTLAGHTGELFF. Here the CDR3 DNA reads TGTGCCAGCAGCGTTACTCTAGCGGGGCACACCGGGGAGCTGTTTTTT.